Below, 24 T cell receptor beta chains from the same sample are listed, as sequenced in a study of blood T cell repertoires in COVID-19. Measured with immunoSEQ multiplex PCR; TCRdb has only the in-frame clones, and not every one. The table includes 65,000 to 70,000 clones, over 80% detected once. Sequenced material: peripheral blood. The origin of the receptors is a man in his fifties with active COVID-19.

V gene TRBV7-3 combines with J gene TRBJ2-5; 11 positions agree with TRBD1. Trimming at V came to 5 bases and at J to 5 bases, leaving 7 bases not matched to a gene. Looked up from germline, CDR1 is SGHTA and CDR2 is FQGTGA. This CDR3 comprises 15 residues. Written as DNA, the CDR3 is TGTGCCAGCAGCCCCCAGGGACAGGGGGTGGAGACCCAGTACTTC. It yields the protein CASSPQGQGVETQYF.

CDR3 coding DNA: TGTGCCAGCAGCGAACAGCAGAACACTGAAGCTTTCTTT. Its protein product is CASSEQQNTEAFF. The rearrangement links TRBV7-3 to TRBJ1-1, with D unclear. CDR3 length: 13 amino acids. Per germline, CDR1 SGHTA and CDR2 FQGTGA. Trimming took off 5 bases at V and 1 base at J, with 8 bases between the two ends.

This clone was recorded a few times. The rearrangement uses TRBV25-1 and TRBJ1-4; TRBD1 agrees at 8 bases. The CDR3 is 14 amino acids. Germline CDR1 MGHDK, CDR2 SYGVNS. After removal of 3 bases from V and 7 bases from J, the junction contained 4 bases not matched to a gene. CDR3 coding DNA: TGTGCCAGCAGTGAGACAGGGGTTGGTGAAAAACTGTTTTTT. It yields the protein CASSETGVGEKLFF.

This sequence joins TRBV24-1 and TRBJ2-3; the D gene is possibly TRBD1 (6 bases). Germline V gene data show CDR1 as KGHDR and CDR2 as SFDVKD. The V end was cut by 1 base, the J end by 6 bases, with 19 bases between. The CDR3 length is 17 residues. The CDR3 DNA follows: TGTGCCACCAGTGATTTAAGGGGTTCAGGGGCGAGCGATACGCAGTATTTT. It is translated as CATSDLRGSGASDTQYF.

The J gene is TRBJ1-2, the V gene TRBV2; D unresolved. V was cut by 7 bases and J by 7 bases, with 22 bases left in between. The length of the CDR3 is 15 residues. Germline V gene lookup returns CDR1 SNHLY and CDR2 FYNNEI. CDR3 nucleotide sequence: TGTGCCAGCAATCTCAACTTGAGGCCCACTGCTGGCTACACCTTC. Protein product: CASNLNLRPTAGYTF.

The chain joins TRBV4-1 to TRBJ2-1, with D possibly matching TRBD2 (5 bases). V lost 2 bases and J 4 bases, leaving 9 bases between the germline ends. Germline assignment: CDR1 MGHRA and CDR2 YSYEKL. The CDR3 length is 14 residues. CDR3 residues: CASSQRETYNEQFF. CDR3 DNA sequence: TGCGCCAGCAGCCAAAGGGAGACGTACAATGAGCAGTTCTTC.

The chain joins TRBV11-3 to TRBJ2-1; no clear D gene. Germline CDR1 reads SGHNT; CDR2 reads YENEEA. Deletions cut 3 bases from V and 9 bases from J, with 3 bases between. CDR3 length equals 10 residues. The CDR3 region is CASSFREQFF. CDR3 DNA: TGTGCCAGCAGCTTTCGTGAGCAGTTCTTC. Full variable domain (missing parts from reference TRBV11-3 and TRBJ2-1): EAGVVQSPRYKIIEKKQPVAFWCNPISGHNTLYWYLQNLGQGPELLIRYENEEAVDDSQLPKDRFSAERLKGVDSTLKIQPAELGDSAVYLCASSFREQFFGPGTRLTVL.

The chain joins TRBV9 to TRBJ2-1; 7 bases align to TRBD2. Germline lookup yields CDR1 SGDLS and CDR2 YYNGEE. J lost 7 bases, V lost 3 bases, and 7 bases had no gene match. This CDR3 contains 14 residues. The CDR3 nucleotides are TGTGCCAGCAGCGCCGGACTAGAGGTAAATGAGCAGTTCTTC. The encoded protein is CASSAGLEVNEQFF.

The chain recombines TRBV28 with TRBJ1-2; 7 bases are a match to TRBD1. With 7 bases clipped from V and 4 bases from J, the junction kept 12 bases outside the gene matches. The CDR3 is made up of 15 amino acids. Germline V lookup: CDR1 MDHEN, CDR2 SYDVKM. The CDR3, as DNA: TGTGCCAGCAACCCCCTGGACAGGACCCTCTATGGCTACACCTTC. Protein sequence: CASNPLDRTLYGYTF.

The gene calls are TRBV19 and TRBJ2-1; 10 nucleotides agree with TRBD1. The J segment lost 7 bases and the V segment lost 4 bases, leaving 7 bases of the junction unmatched. The CDR3 is 15 amino acids. Per the germline V gene, CDR1 is LNHDA and CDR2 is SQIVND (reference sequence). The CDR3 DNA follows: TGTGCCAGTAGTAGCGACAGGGGGCGGTTTAATGAGCAGTTCTTC. Amino acids: CASSSDRGRFNEQFF. Full variable domain (remainder filled in from reference TRBV19 and TRBJ2-1): DGGITQSPKYLFRKEGQNVTLSCEQNLNHDAMYWYRQDPGQGLRLIYYSQIVNDFQKGDIAEGYSVSREKKESFPLTVTSAQKNPTAFYLCASSSDRGRFNEQFFGPGTRLTVL.

The rearrangement joins TRBV19 to TRBJ1-1; 8 positions agree with TRBD1. The germline V gene has CDR1 LNHDA and CDR2 SQIVND (reference sequence). The V and J ends lost 4 bases and 10 bases, in that order; junction bases with no gene match: 14. This CDR3 region has 15 residues. CDR3 region: CASSSSGTGPWPAFF. DNA of the CDR3: TGTGCCAGTAGTAGCTCCGGGACAGGTCCATGGCCAGCTTTCTTT.

The chain combines TRBV29-1 with TRBJ2-7, with a tentative D call TRBD1 (5 bases). V dropped 6 bases and J dropped 2 bases, with 11 bases sitting between them. This CDR3 has 12 residues. Germline V gene sequence: CDR1 SQVTM, CDR2 ANQGSEA. The CDR3 spells CSVTVSAYEQYF. In nucleotides, the CDR3 is TGCAGCGTGACAGTATCTGCCTACGAGCAGTACTTC.

The chain uses TRBV19 and TRBJ1-1, with TRBD1 as a possible D gene (5 bases). The germline V and J ends were trimmed by 6 bases and 4 bases, with 12 bases remaining between them. The germline V gene encodes CDR1 LNHDA and CDR2 SQIVND (reference sequence). The CDR3 consists of 13 residues. The CDR3, as DNA: TGTGCCAGTAGGCACTCTAGGGGCACTGAAGCTTTCTTT. Its protein is CASRHSRGTEAFF.

The J gene is TRBJ1-3, the V gene TRBV5-4, with 7 bases that match TRBD1. V lost 4 bases to trimming and J lost 2 bases; unmatched junction nucleotides: 6. The CDR3 runs to 15 residues. CDR1 is SGHNT and CDR2 is YYREEE in the germline V gene (reference sequence). The CDR3 is CASSPGTVPGNTIYF. Here the CDR3 DNA reads TGTGCCAGCAGCCCCGGGACAGTACCTGGAAACACCATATATTTT.

J is TRBJ1-2 and V is TRBV7-2; the match to TRBD1 covers 7 bases. Germline loops: CDR1 SGHTA, CDR2 FQGNSA. The CDR3 length is 12 residues. Germline trimming cut 2 bases from V and 6 bases from J; bases unmatched to any gene: 0. CDR3 loop: CASSLQGDGYTF. CDR3 in DNA: TGTGCCAGCAGCTTACAGGGGGATGGCTACACCTTC. The whole variable domain, remainder taken from reference TRBV7-2 and TRBJ1-2, is GAGVSQSPSNKVTEKGKDVELRCDPISGHTALYWYRQSLGQGLEFLIYFQGNSAPDKSGLPSDRFSAERTGGSVSTLTIQRTQQEDSAVYLCASSLQGDGYTFGSGTRLTVV.

This sequence joins TRBV4-3 and TRBJ2-1; no definite D call. CDR3 length equals 15 residues. V lost 0 bases, J lost 0 bases, and 6 bases lay in between. The germline V gene encodes CDR1 LGHNA and CDR2 YSLEER. The CDR3 loop is CASSQDRISYNEQFF. CDR3 DNA: TGCGCCAGCAGCCAAGACAGGATCTCCTACAATGAGCAGTTCTTC.

The rearrangement uses TRBV18 and TRBJ1-4; 8 bases map to TRBD1. With 1 base clipped from V and 3 bases from J, the junction kept 10 bases outside the gene matches. Germline V gene sequence: CDR1 KGHSH, CDR2 LQKENI. CDR3 length equals 18 residues. The DNA for the CDR3 is TGTGCCAGCTCACCACGAAGAACAGGACAGGGTGCTAATGAAAAACTGTTTTTT. It translates to CASSPRRTGQGANEKLFF.

This clone was detected only a few times. The chain is built from TRBV5-1 and TRBJ2-2; 9 bases are shared with TRBD1. The CDR3 has 17 amino acids. Losses at the gene ends were 0 bases for V and 3 bases for J; bases not matched to a gene: 6. Germline V CDR1 and CDR2: SGHRS, YFSETQ. CDR3 protein: CASSLVGTGIYTGELFF. DNA for the CDR3: TGCGCCAGCAGCTTGGTTGGGACAGGGATTTACACCGGGGAGCTGTTTTTT. Complete variable domain (other parts from reference TRBV5-1 and TRBJ2-2): KAGVTQTPRYLIKTRGQQVTLSCSPISGHRSVSWYQQTPGQGLQFLFEYFSETQRNKGNFPGRFSGRQFSNSRSEMNVSTLELGDSALYLCASSLVGTGIYTGELFFGEGSRLTVL.

The chain links TRBV7-9 to TRBJ1-6; the match to TRBD1 covers 11 bases. The CDR3 extends over 15 amino acids. The V segment lost 5 bases and the J segment 9 bases; nucleotides outside the gene matches: 6. Germline lookup yields CDR1 SEHNR and CDR2 FQNEAQ (reference sequence). CDR3 amino acids: CASSVLGTGGSPLHF. Here the CDR3 DNA reads TGTGCCAGCAGCGTTCTTGGGACAGGGGGTTCACCCCTCCACTTT.

The chain joins TRBV4-2 to TRBJ1-1; tentatively, D is TRBD1 (5 bases). Germline CDR1 reads LGHNA; CDR2 reads YNFKEQ. Between the trimmed V and J ends, which lost 6 bases and 6 bases, there was a span of 17 bases. The CDR3 is 14 amino acids. The CDR3 nucleotides read TGTGCCAGCAGACGCAATAAAGGGACTTCTGAAGCTTTCTTT. It yields the protein CASRRNKGTSEAFF.

This chain connects TRBV6-6 to TRBJ2-3; 9 nucleotides line up with TRBD2. With 2 bases clipped from V and 1 base from J, the junction kept 4 bases outside the gene matches. Germline lookup yields CDR1 MNHNY and CDR2 SVGAGI (reference sequence). The CDR3 covers 16 residues. In nucleotides, the CDR3 is TGTGCCAGCAGTTACGGAGCGGGAGGCCGCACAGATACGCAGTATTTT. Translated: CASSYGAGGRTDTQYF.

This clone has only one observation. This chain connects TRBV6-6 to TRBJ2-1; no definite D call. The CDR3 has 16 residues. The germline V and J ends were trimmed by 2 bases and 0 bases, with 11 bases remaining between them. Germline-derived CDR1 and CDR2 are MNHNY and SVGAGI (reference sequence). CDR3 coding DNA: TGTGCCAGCAGTTACAGCTGGGCAATCTCCTACAATGAGCAGTTCTTC. It yields the protein CASSYSWAISYNEQFF.

The chain employs TRBV7-9 and TRBJ2-1, with 9 bases lining up with TRBD2. Germline CDR1 SEHNR, CDR2 FQNEAQ (reference sequence). This CDR3 is 16 amino acids long. The J segment lost 8 bases and the V segment lost 3 bases, leaving 11 bases of the junction unmatched. The DNA of the CDR3 is TGTGCCAGCAGCTTCGGCCAGTCTAGCGGGAACTATGAGCAGTTCTTC. This sequence encodes CASSFGQSSGNYEQFF.

The chain joins TRBV11-3 to TRBJ1-1, with 7 bases fitting TRBD1. The CDR3 extends over 18 amino acids. Trimming at V came to 5 bases and at J to 1 base, leaving 16 bases not matched to a gene. Per the germline V gene, CDR1 is SGHNT and CDR2 is YENEEA. The CDR3 reads CASSTLGEGARRNTEAFF. The CDR3 DNA follows: TGTGCCAGCAGCACCCTAGGTGAGGGGGCAAGGCGGAACACTGAAGCTTTCTTT.